Presented here are 30 T cell receptor beta chains from one specimen sequenced in a study of tumor-infiltrating lymphocytes in primary liver carcinoma. Bulk tissue was left unsorted, and RNA and DNA were co-extracted from about 20-30 mg of it. TCR beta cDNA was reverse-transcribed from about 500 ng of total RNA. The reaction used a constant-region primer and ProtoScript II reverse transcriptase. Three nested multiplex PCR rounds, a slightly modified ARM-PCR method, built the TCR beta libraries. Researchers ran the first two PCR rounds for roughly 10 cycles each with TRBV1-TRBV30 forward primers and a C-beta reverse primer. TCRdb reanalysed the multiplex PCR reads using MiXCR and keeps one entry per CDR3 protein. This sample has about 110,000 distinct CDR3 sequences, with approximately 78% found just once. The sequenced sample consisted of liver tumor tissue from sampling region 3. Specified subset: tumor region T3, left-lateral pole. The receptors shown here come from a man aged 35 to 55 with primary liver carcinoma and hepatitis B virus infection.

This chain connects TRBV29-1 to TRBJ1-5; no definite D call. The closer fit of TRBJ2-3 to the DNA end suggests the J call may be wrong. CDR3 size: 14 residues. Germline loops: CDR1 SQVTM, CDR2 ANQGSEA. CDR3 loop: CSVTEGRIGQSQYF. The CDR3 region has the DNA TGCAGCGTCACCGAAGGGCGAATCGGTCAGTCCCAGTATTTT.

With respect to this clonotype: One junction end disagrees with the germline gene, perhaps due to a read error. The chain links TRBV6-2 or TRBV6-3 to TRBJ2-3; a possible D gene is TRBD1 (5 bases). The CDR3 is 14 residues long. The V gene's germline CDR1 is MNHEY and CDR2 SVGEGT. The CDR3 loop reads CASSWGGVGDTQYF. CDR3 sequence (DNA): TGTGCCAGCAGTTGGGGCGGCGTCGGAGATACTCAGTATTTT.

The J gene is TRBJ2-3, the V gene TRBV4-2, with D possibly matching TRBD2 (6 bases). CDR1 is LGHNA, CDR2 YNFKEQ, per germline. This CDR3 is 15 amino acids long. The V end lost 4 bases, the J end lost 3 bases, and 14 bases lay between the germline ends. Here the CDR3 DNA reads TGTGCCAGCAGCCCAAGGACCGGGGGAACAGATACGCAGTATTTT. This codes for CASSPRTGGTDTQYF.

This clonotype was found once. One junction end does not reproduce the germline sequence, and a read error may be involved. The chain is built from TRBV6-5 and TRBJ1-6; TRBD1 agrees at 7 bases. The CDR3 totals 15 residues. CDR1 is MNHEY and CDR2 is SVGAGI in the germline V gene. The CDR3 nucleotides are TGTGCTAGCAGTTACACACAGGGGCTGGAGTCACCCCCCTACTTT. Translation gives CASSYTQGLESPPYF.

Worth noting for this clonotype: The CDR3 ends on some other residue instead of the conserved phenylalanine or tryptophan, so this is likely a read error. The chain has TRBV6-1 and TRBJ2-5, with 7 positions matching TRBD2. This CDR3 is built from 14 residues. Unmatched junction bases numbered 10, after V lost 7 bases and J lost 5 bases. CDR1 is MNHNS and CDR2 is SASEGT in the germline V gene. The CDR3 loop is CASTAGLVEETQYS. The DNA for the CDR3 is TGTGCCAGCACTGCAGGACTAGTCGAGGAGACCCAGTACTCC.

This clonotype was detected only a few times. In DNA form, the CDR3 reads TGTGCCTGGAGTGTAAATGGTAGAAACACCATATATTTT. As protein: CAWSVNGRNTIYF. The chain employs TRBV30 and TRBJ1-3; no clear D gene. The CDR3 is made up of 13 amino acids. Germline V gene sequence: CDR1 GTSNPN, CDR2 SVGIG (reference sequence). V was shortened by 0 bases and J by 5 bases, with 8 bases between the two germline ends.

A word on this clonotype: A junction boundary mismatches the germline segment, possibly from a read error. This rearrangement joins TRBV12-3 or TRBV12-4 to TRBJ1-1; possible D gene TRBD1, 6 bases. There are 14 residues in the CDR3. CDR3 DNA: TGTGCCAGCAGTTCAGTAGACAGGAACACTGAAGCTTTATTT. It specifies CASSSVDRNTEALF.

To note about this clonotype: At one end, the junction sequence differs from germline, possibly due to a read error. The V and J genes are TRBV6-6 and TRBJ2-1; D remains unclear. CDR1 is MNHNY and CDR2 is SVGAGI in the germline V gene (reference sequence). This CDR3 is 14 amino acids long. CDR3 region: CVSNYSIERNEQFF. Here the CDR3 DNA reads TGTGTCAGCAATTACTCGATCGAGCGCAATGAGCAATTCTTC.

With regard to this clonotype: At one of its ends the junction is not consistent with the germline gene, which may arise from a read error. This rearrangement joins TRBV5-6 to TRBJ2-2; no reliable D call. The germline CDR1 and CDR2 sequences are SGHDT and YYEEEE. The CDR3 loop spans 13 amino acids. CDR3 nucleotide sequence: TGTGTCAGCAGCTCCGCGAACACCGGGGAGCTGTTTTTT. Translated: CVSSSANTGELFF. The entire variable domain, with the rest obtained from reference TRBV5-6 and TRBJ2-2, is as follows: DAGVTQSPTHLIKTRGQQVTLRCSPKSGHDTVSWYQQALGQGPQFIFQYYEEEERQRGNFPDRFSGHQFPNYSSELNVNALLLGDSALYLCVSSSANTGELFFGEGSRLTVL.

This clonotype came up many times. The J gene is TRBJ2-2, the V gene TRBV5-1; 7 bases line up with TRBD1. Germline V lookup: CDR1 SGHRS, CDR2 YFSETQ. The junction had 11 bases not matched to a gene; V was cut back by 5 bases and J by 7 bases. CDR3 length: 15 residues. In nucleotides, the CDR3 is TGCGCCAGCAGGCCCGACAGGGCAACGGGCGGGGAGCTGTTTTTT. Its translation: CASRPDRATGGELFF. The variable domain in full, completed from reference TRBV5-1 and TRBJ2-2, reads KAGVTQTPRYLIKTRGQQVTLSCSPISGHRSVSWYQQTPGQGLQFLFEYFSETQRNKGNFPGRFSGRQFSNSRSEMNVSTLELGDSALYLCASRPDRATGGELFFGEGSRLTVL.

Notes on this clonotype: The junction differs from germline at one of its ends, possibly a read error. The chain joins TRBV29-1 to TRBJ2-2; 9 nucleotides align to TRBD2. The CDR3 totals 15 residues. CDR1 and CDR2 from the germline V gene are SQVTM and ANQGSEA. The CDR3 bases are TGCAGCGTTGGGACTAGCGCGGCGAACATCGGGGTGCTGTTATTT. This codes for CSVGTSAANIGVLLF.

Points on this clonotype: This likely comes from a read error, as the CDR3 has no conserved phenylalanine or tryptophan at its end. The chain has TRBV11-2 and TRBJ2-7, with a weak D call TRBD2 (5 bases). CDR3 size: 14 residues. Germline CDR1 SGHAT, CDR2 FQNNGV. This chain's CDR3 is CVSTRGSSTYEQYL. As DNA, the CDR3 is TGTGTCAGCACCCGTGGGAGCTCCACCTACGAGCAGTACCTC.

As for this clonotype: Relative to the germline gene, one junction end is altered; a read error may explain this. CDR3 in DNA: TGTGCCAGCAACCCACCTCGCTCGCCCCAAGAGAGCCAGTACTTC. Protein sequence: CASNPPRSPQESQYF. V usage is TRBV28 and J usage is TRBJ2-5; D remains unclear. The length of the CDR3 is 15 residues. In germline, CDR1 is MDHEN, CDR2 SYDVKM.

The chain carries TRBV14 and TRBJ1-6; no definite D call. The CDR3 runs to 14 residues. Germline assignment: CDR1 SGHDN and CDR2 FVKESK. The ends were cut back, 11 bases at V and 7 bases at J, with 18 bases in the middle. CDR3 sequence: CAGNHSWENSPLHF. For the CDR3, the DNA is TGTGCCGGCAACCACTCATGGGAAAATTCACCCCTCCACTTT.

A single count supports this clonotype. This rearrangement joins TRBV29-1 to TRBJ1-3; D call uncertain. Trimming removed 0 bases from V and 4 bases from J, with 7 bases in between. CDR3 length: 13 residues. Looked up from germline, CDR1 is SQVTM and CDR2 is ANQGSEA. The CDR3 spells CSVEDLTGNTIYF. For the CDR3, the DNA is TGCAGCGTTGAAGATCTTACGGGAAACACCATATATTTT.

On this clonotype itself: The conserved closing phenylalanine or tryptophan is absent in this CDR3, likely reflecting a read error. The chain uses TRBV6-5 and TRBJ2-3, with TRBD2 matching over 11 bases. The CDR3 loop spans 15 amino acids. CDR1 MNHEY and CDR2 SVGAGI come from the germline V gene. DNA for the CDR3: TGTACCAGCAACCCAGGACTAGCGGGTACAGATACGCAGTATTTG. Its translation is CTSNPGLAGTDTQYL.

This clonotype was counted many times. The chain recombines TRBV14 with TRBJ2-1; TRBD1 aligns across 8 bases. The ends lost 1 base at V and 9 bases at J; junction bases unmatched: 8. Germline V lookup: CDR1 SGHDN, CDR2 FVKESK. The CDR3 is 15 residues long. CDR3 region: CASSQVRAGGIEQFF. The CDR3 DNA is TGTGCCAGCAGCCAAGTTCGAGCAGGGGGCATTGAGCAGTTCTTC.

In regard to this clonotype: The junction differs from germline at one of its ends, possibly a read error. The V gene is TRBV4-2, the J gene TRBJ2-1; 8 nucleotides match TRBD1. This CDR3 comprises 16 residues. Germline values: CDR1 LGHNA, CDR2 YNFKEQ. The CDR3, as DNA: TGTGCCAACAGCCAAGGACAGGGAAGCTCCTACAATGAGCGGTTCTTC. Protein product: CANSQGQGSSYNERFF.

This clonotype has ten or more counts. This chain uses TRBV6-2 or TRBV6-3 with TRBJ1-1; D unclear. The CDR3 consists of 14 residues. Trimming removed 5 bases at V and 0 bases at J, with 10 bases between. Germline assignment: CDR1 MNHEY and CDR2 SVGEGT. CDR3 coding DNA: TGTGCCAGCAGTACAAGCAGCATGAACACTGAAGCTTTCTTT. It codes for CASSTSSMNTEAFF.

Concerning this clonotype: One end of the junction varies from germline; a read error may be responsible. The genes are TRBV6-6 and TRBJ1-2; D uncertain. Germline-derived CDR1 and CDR2 are MNHNY and SVGAGI (reference sequence). CDR3 size: 16 residues. The CDR3 DNA follows: TGCTCCAGCAGCGAAGGTCCGGCCGGAGGAGGATATGGCTACACTTTC. It codes for CSSSEGPAGGGYGYTF.

With respect to this clonotype: An end of the junction does not agree with germline; a read error may underlie this. The V call is TRBV11-3, the J call TRBJ2-1; 8 positions match TRBD1. The CDR3 consists of 14 residues. The V gene's germline CDR1 is SGHNT and CDR2 YENEEA. DNA for the CDR3: TGTGGCAGCACCTCGACAGGGGTTATGCATGAGCAGTTCTTC. Translating gives CGSTSTGVMHEQFF.

To note about this clonotype: At one end the junction does not follow the germline gene, possibly because of a read error. The rearrangement uses TRBV6-1 and TRBJ2-1; D is possibly TRBD2 (6 bases). The CDR3 length is 15 residues. Germline V gene sequence: CDR1 MNHNS, CDR2 SASEGT. The CDR3 region is CASREAGGTYNEQFF. Here the CDR3 DNA reads TGTGCCAGCAGAGAAGCAGGAGGGACCTACAATGAGCAGTTCTTC.

As to this clonotype: The junction does not match germline at one end; this may be a read error. The rearrangement uses TRBV6-1 and TRBJ2-4; TRBD1 matches at 8 bases. Germline assignment: CDR1 MNHNS and CDR2 SASEGT. The CDR3 is 16 residues long. The CDR3 DNA sequence: TGTGCCAGCAGTGTCACAGGGGGGTTCGGCAAATACATTCAGTACTTT. This sequence encodes CASSVTGGFGKYIQYF.

Remarks on this clonotype: The junction shows a germline mismatch at one end, possibly a read error. The chain employs TRBV5-4 and TRBJ2-1; D is possibly TRBD1 (6 bases). Per germline, CDR1 SGHNT and CDR2 YYREEE (reference sequence). The length of the CDR3 is 14 residues. CDR3 sequence: CASSFGRGYGGQFF. The CDR3 DNA follows: TGTGCCAGTAGCTTTGGCAGGGGTTACGGTGGGCAGTTCTTC. The full variable domain, rest sourced from reference TRBV5-4 and TRBJ2-1, is ETGVTQSPTHLIKTRGQQVTLRCSSQSGHNTVSWYQQALGQGPQFIFQYYREEENGRGNFPPRFSGLQFPNYSSELNVNALELDDSALYLCASSFGRGYGGQFFGPGTRLTVL.

Of note for this clonotype: Germline and junction disagree at one end, which may indicate a read error. The V gene is TRBV10-2, the J gene TRBJ2-1; 7 nucleotides line up with TRBD2. The CDR3 has 11 amino acids. In germline, CDR1 is WSHSY, CDR2 SAAADI. The CDR3 DNA is TGCGCCAGCAGTGGGGGGGGAGAGCTATCTTTC. The encoded protein is CASSGGGELSF.

The chain has TRBV11-1 and TRBJ2-1, with TRBD1 identical over 7 bases. V was clipped by 10 bases and J by 6 bases; unmatched bases: 15. Germline CDR1 SGHAT, CDR2 FQDESV (reference sequence). This CDR3 has 15 amino acids. The CDR3 protein is CANGHTGVLGNEQFF. In DNA, the CDR3 is TGTGCCAACGGACACACAGGGGTTCTGGGCAATGAGCAGTTCTTC. Looking up the rest from reference TRBV11-1 and TRBJ2-1 gives the full variable domain: EAEVAQSPRYKITEKSQAVAFWCDPISGHATLYWYRQILGQGPELLVQFQDESVVDDSQLPKDRFSAERLKGVDSTLKIQPAELGDSAMYLCANGHTGVLGNEQFFGPGTRLTVL.

A note on this clonotype: An end of the junction does not agree with germline; a read error may underlie this. The chain employs TRBV4-3 and TRBJ2-6; possibly TRBD1 or TRBD2 for D (5 bases each). CDR3 size: 14 residues. From germline, CDR1 is LGHNA and CDR2 YSLEER. Here the CDR3 reads CASSQVGGANVLTF. Here the CDR3 DNA reads TGCGCAAGCAGCCAAGTTGGGGGAGCCAACGTCCTGACTTTC.

For this clonotype: Sequence at one end of the junction differs from germline and may be a read error. The rearrangement uses TRBV12-3 or TRBV12-4 and TRBJ2-5; D remains unclear. This CDR3 comprises 13 residues. CDR3 sequence reads: CASSLRSEETRFF. CDR3 nucleotide sequence: TGTGCCAGCAGTTTGAGGTCAGAAGAGACCCGGTTCTTC.

In this sample, this clonotype turned up once. One junction end disagrees with the germline gene, perhaps due to a read error. The chain links TRBV29-1 to TRBJ2-2, with D perhaps matching TRBD1 or TRBD2 (5 bases each). The V gene's germline CDR1 is SQVTM and CDR2 ANQGSEA. The CDR3 is 15 residues long. The CDR3 reads CSVGLVWGMTGELFF. DNA of the CDR3: TGCAGTGTTGGTTTAGTGTGGGGGATGACCGGGGAGCTGTTTTTT.

As regards this clonotype: A read error may produce the germline difference seen at one junction end. The V call is TRBV29-1, the J call TRBJ2-7; either TRBD1 or TRBD2 may fit D (5 bases each). This CDR3 region has 16 residues. Germline V gene lookup returns CDR1 SQVTM and CDR2 ANQGSEA. CDR3 DNA: TGCAGCGCCATGAGATCTGGGACCGGTACTCCCCACGAGAAGTACTTC. Amino acid sequence: CSAMRSGTGTPHEKYF.